A single sample is the source of the 23 T cell receptor beta chains below, sequenced in a study of blood T cell repertoires in COVID-19 (dated by TCRdb to about 2020). Library creation used the immunoSEQ multiplex PCR assay. This is the immuneACCESS table as TCRdb keeps it, with only in-frame sequences that have V and J called. A part of the clones is gone; compared with another copy, unresolved V genes explain less than half, and the rest is unexplained. This sample has hundreds of thousands of clones in its table, and roughly 89% of those were observed once. The top ten clonotypes cover 1.4% of the sample. Sequencing used peripheral blood. These TCRs come from a woman in her twenties or thirties with active or convalescent COVID-19.

The V gene is TRBV3-1 (or the pseudogene TRBV3-2), the J gene TRBJ2-1; 8 bases are a match to TRBD2. This CDR3 is 16 amino acids long. Per the germline V gene, CDR1 is LGHDT and CDR2 is YNNKEL (reference sequence). V trimming: 4 bases; J trimming: 1 base; junction bases outside the gene matches: 6. CDR3 sequence reads: CASSLVAGNSYNEQFF. In nucleotides, the CDR3 is TGTGCCAGCAGCCTAGTAGCGGGGAATTCCTACAATGAGCAGTTCTTC.

CDR3 bases: TGTGCCAGCAGTGGGGGGACTGGCGGAGGCCAGTACTTC. It translates to CASSGGTGGGQYF. V usage is TRBV2 and J usage is TRBJ2-4, with D perhaps TRBD2 (6 bases). The germline gives CDR1 SNHLY, CDR2 FYNNEI. Trimming shortened V by 4 bases and J by 13 bases, and 17 bases separated the two germline ends. The CDR3 spans 13 residues. Drawing the rest from reference TRBV2 and TRBJ2-4, the complete variable domain is EPEVTQTPSHQVTQMGQEVILRCVPISNHLYFYWYRQILGQKVEFLVSFYNNEISEKSEIFDDQFSVERPDGSNFTLKIRSTKLEDSAMYFCASSGGTGGGQYFGAGTRLSVL.

This clone was detected a few times. The genes are TRBV6-1 and TRBJ2-1, with D perhaps matching TRBD2 (5 bases). Germline lookup yields CDR1 MNHNS and CDR2 SASEGT. Trimming pared 1 base from V and 8 bases from J, leaving 15 bases between. The CDR3 is 15 amino acids. CDR3 amino acids: CASSEGMGSTHEQFF. The DNA for the CDR3 is TGTGCCAGCAGTGAAGGAATGGGGAGTACCCATGAGCAGTTCTTC.

This clone was counted at least ten times. V gene TRBV10-3 combines with J gene TRBJ2-7; 10 nucleotides agree with TRBD1. This CDR3 contains 16 residues. V lost 0 bases, J lost 5 bases, and 7 bases stayed unmatched. CDR1 and CDR2 (germline): ENHRY, SYGVKD. CDR3 nucleotide sequence: TGTGCCATCAGTGAGTCTCCGGGACAGGGGCGGGACGAGCAGTACTTC. It encodes CAISESPGQGRDEQYF.

The chain employs TRBV13 and TRBJ2-3, with TRBD2 matching over 7 bases. With V trimmed by 5 bases and J by 0 bases, 8 bases remained unmatched. Germline V gene sequence: CDR1 PRHDT, CDR2 FYEKMQ (reference sequence). The CDR3 contains 16 residues. CDR3 amino acids: CASSRYSGLSTDTQYF. In DNA form, the CDR3 reads TGTGCCAGCAGCCGCTATAGCGGGCTAAGCACAGATACGCAGTATTTT.

V gene TRBV6-5 combines with J gene TRBJ1-1, with 7 nucleotides matching TRBD1. CDR3 size: 14 residues. Trimming took 6 bases from V and 4 from J; bases not matched to a gene: 8. Germline loops: CDR1 MNHEY, CDR2 SVGAGI. CDR3 loop: CASSQQGIGTEAFF. The CDR3 DNA follows: TGTGCCAGCAGCCAACAGGGGATTGGCACTGAAGCTTTCTTT.

The chain is built from TRBV27 and TRBJ1-5; maybe TRBD1 (6 bases). Trimming removed 2 bases from V and 2 bases from J, with 10 bases in between. Looked up from germline, CDR1 is MNHEY and CDR2 is SMNVEV (reference sequence). The CDR3 contains 15 residues. CDR3: CASSLIRGGNQPQHF. CDR3 DNA: TGTGCCAGCAGTTTAATCAGGGGCGGCAATCAGCCCCAGCATTTT.

This clone was detected only once. The V call is TRBV12-3 or TRBV12-4, the J call TRBJ2-1, with D unresolved. The CDR3 length is 12 residues. Trimming cost V 7 bases and J 10 bases, with 14 bases left between them. CDR3 nucleotides: TGTGCCAGCACTCCCTCTTTCGGGGAGCAGTTCTTC. Its protein product is CASTPSFGEQFF.

This clone was counted once. The DNA for the CDR3 is TGTGCCAGCAGTGCCCAATCGAGACTAGCGGCCCTGGCAACGGATGAGCAGTTCTTC. Its translation is CASSAQSRLAALATDEQFF. The chain employs TRBV27 and TRBJ2-1; 9 bases are a match to TRBD2. This CDR3 is built from 19 residues. Germline trimming cut 5 bases from V and 8 bases from J; bases unmatched to any gene: 22. CDR1 MNHEY and CDR2 SMNVEV come from the germline V gene (reference sequence).

The gene calls are TRBV12-5 and TRBJ2-7, with D tentatively TRBD2 (5 bases). Trimming stripped 4 bases from V and 3 bases from J, with 13 bases between. The CDR3 runs to 14 residues. Germline-derived CDR1 and CDR2 are LGHNT and FRNRAP. In nucleotides, the CDR3 is TGTGCTAGTGGTTATAAGATGAGGGACTACGAGCAGTACTTC. It encodes CASGYKMRDYEQYF.

This chain connects TRBV2 to TRBJ1-1; TRBD1 agrees at 8 bases. Germline V gene lookup returns CDR1 SNHLY and CDR2 FYNNEI. The trim removed 1 base at V and 5 bases at J, leaving 6 bases unmatched. This CDR3 is built from 15 residues. The CDR3, as DNA: TGTGCCAGCAGTGAAGTACAGGGGGTCTCGACTGAAGCTTTCTTT. As protein: CASSEVQGVSTEAFF.

V gene TRBV6-5 combines with J gene TRBJ2-7, with 8 bases that match TRBD2. There are 15 residues in the CDR3. Germline CDR1 reads MNHEY; CDR2 reads SVGAGI. Losses at the gene ends were 7 bases for V and 6 bases for J; bases not matched to a gene: 14. CDR3: CASTLGLVWGGEQYF. The DNA of the CDR3 is TGTGCCAGCACCTTGGGACTAGTTTGGGGTGGCGAGCAGTACTTC.

This sequence joins TRBV4-1 and TRBJ2-1; D is perhaps TRBD1 (6 bases). This CDR3 comprises 15 residues. With 4 bases removed from V and 0 bases from J, the gap between germline ends came to 10 bases. The germline CDR1 and CDR2 sequences are MGHRA and YSYEKL. The CDR3, as DNA: TGCGCCAGCAGCCCAACAGGGACCTCCTACAATGAGCAGTTCTTC. It is translated as CASSPTGTSYNEQFF.

The V call is TRBV9, the J call TRBJ2-1; 9 nucleotides align to TRBD2. Per germline, CDR1 SGDLS and CDR2 YYNGEE. V lost 2 bases, J lost 3 bases, and 3 bases stayed unmatched. CDR3 length equals 15 residues. Here the CDR3 reads CASSVAGGNYNEQFF. CDR3 coding DNA: TGTGCCAGCAGCGTTGCGGGGGGGAACTACAATGAGCAGTTCTTC. Drawing the rest from reference TRBV9 and TRBJ2-1, the complete variable domain is DSGVTQTPKHLITATGQRVTLRCSPRSGDLSVYWYQQSLDQGLQFLIQYYNGEERAKGNILERFSAQQFPDLHSELNLSSLELGDSALYFCASSVAGGNYNEQFFGPGTRLTVL.

A remark on this clone: The same CDR3 can be traced to other DNA sequences in this sample. The chain is built from TRBV18 and TRBJ1-3; D call uncertain. In germline, CDR1 is KGHSH, CDR2 LQKENI. Trimming removed 3 bases from V and 0 bases from J, with 9 bases in between. There are 15 residues in the CDR3. In DNA form, the CDR3 reads TGTGCCAGCTCACCGGGCCAGAGCTCTGGAAACACCATATATTTT. Translating gives CASSPGQSSGNTIYF.

This rearrangement joins TRBV29-1 to TRBJ2-7; D is possibly TRBD2 (6 bases). CDR1 is SQVTM and CDR2 is ANQGSEA in the germline V gene. V lost 2 bases and J lost 5, with 13 bases in between. The length of the CDR3 is 13 residues. CDR3 sequence: CSVESPGRNEQYF. In DNA form, the CDR3 reads TGCAGCGTTGAATCACCAGGGAGGAACGAGCAGTACTTC.

The chain carries TRBV5-5 and TRBJ2-3; D is undetermined. CDR1 and CDR2 (germline): SGHKS, YYEKEE (reference sequence). The V gene lost 1 base and the J gene lost 5 bases, with 5 bases spanning the gap. The CDR3 length is 12 residues. The CDR3 sequence is CASSLSGDTQYF. The CDR3 DNA sequence: TGTGCCAGCAGCTTGTCCGGAGATACGCAGTATTTT.

The genes are TRBV7-9 and TRBJ1-2, with a weak D call TRBD1 (6 bases). This CDR3 spans 16 amino acids. V was pared by 5 bases and J by 4 bases, with 20 bases between. Germline V gene lookup returns CDR1 SEHNR and CDR2 FQNEAQ (reference sequence). CDR3 amino acids: CASSPWTVSIFYGYTF. CDR3 sequence (DNA): TGTGCCAGCAGCCCCTGGACAGTCTCCATTTTCTATGGCTACACCTTC.

In its sample, this clone was seen once. The V gene is TRBV9, the J gene TRBJ1-2; D is uncertain. Germline-derived CDR1 and CDR2 are SGDLS and YYNGEE. There are 14 residues in the CDR3. V lost 0 bases and J lost 4, with 10 bases in between. The CDR3 loop is CASSVEEYGYGYTF. DNA of the CDR3: TGTGCCAGCAGCGTAGAAGAGTACGGCTATGGCTACACCTTC.

The V and J genes are TRBV4-1 and TRBJ2-1, with TRBD2 identical over 11 bases. V was pared by 4 bases and J by 8 bases, with 16 bases of the junction left unmatched. The CDR3 runs 18 residues. Germline CDR1 MGHRA, CDR2 YSYEKL. CDR3 nucleotide sequence: TGCGCCAGCAGCCCAATCATAGCGGGAGGGTTGACGATAGATGAGCAGTTCTTC. It codes for CASSPIIAGGLTIDEQFF.

J is TRBJ2-7 and V is TRBV5-1; the match to TRBD2 covers 12 bases. J was trimmed by 0 bases and V by 2 bases; bases with no gene match: 12. The CDR3 loop spans 19 amino acids. The germline gives CDR1 SGHRS, CDR2 YFSETQ. The DNA of the CDR3 is TGCGCCAGCAGCTTCGTTTCTAGCGGGGGGGACATAAGCTCCTACGAGCAGTACTTC. Translated: CASSFVSSGGDISSYEQYF.

This clone showed up just once. The V call is TRBV10-2, the J call TRBJ1-1, with D hard to call. V was pared by 2 bases and J by 2 bases, with 9 bases between. This CDR3 has 14 amino acids. Germline loops: CDR1 WSHSY, CDR2 SAAADI. CDR3 region: CASSEGQFNTEAFF. The CDR3 coding sequence is TGCGCCAGCAGTGAGGGGCAGTTCAACACTGAAGCTTTCTTT.

The chain combines TRBV19 with TRBJ2-3; 8 nucleotides line up with TRBD1. The germline V gene has CDR1 LNHDA and CDR2 SQIVND (reference sequence). The CDR3 sequence is 15 residues long. V trimming: 11 bases; J trimming: 7 bases; junction bases outside the gene matches: 17. In DNA form, the CDR3 reads TGTGCCGCTGCAACCCCTCGGACAGGGCTTCATACGCAGTATTTT. It codes for CAAATPRTGLHTQYF.